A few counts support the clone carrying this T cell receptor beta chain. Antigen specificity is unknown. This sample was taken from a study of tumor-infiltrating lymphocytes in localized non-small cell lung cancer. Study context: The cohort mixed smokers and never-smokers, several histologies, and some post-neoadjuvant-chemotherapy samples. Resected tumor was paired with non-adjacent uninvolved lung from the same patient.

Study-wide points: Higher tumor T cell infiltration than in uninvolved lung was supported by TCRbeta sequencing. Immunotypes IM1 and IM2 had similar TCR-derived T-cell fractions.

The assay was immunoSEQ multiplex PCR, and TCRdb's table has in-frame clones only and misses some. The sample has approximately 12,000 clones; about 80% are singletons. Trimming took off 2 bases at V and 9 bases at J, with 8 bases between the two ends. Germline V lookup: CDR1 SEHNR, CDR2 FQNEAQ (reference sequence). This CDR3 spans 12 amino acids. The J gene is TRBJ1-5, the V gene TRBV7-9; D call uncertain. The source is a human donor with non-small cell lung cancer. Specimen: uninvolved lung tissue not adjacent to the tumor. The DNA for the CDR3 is TGTGCCAGCAGCTTATGGACTGGGCCCCAGCATTTT. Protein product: CASSLWTGPQHF.